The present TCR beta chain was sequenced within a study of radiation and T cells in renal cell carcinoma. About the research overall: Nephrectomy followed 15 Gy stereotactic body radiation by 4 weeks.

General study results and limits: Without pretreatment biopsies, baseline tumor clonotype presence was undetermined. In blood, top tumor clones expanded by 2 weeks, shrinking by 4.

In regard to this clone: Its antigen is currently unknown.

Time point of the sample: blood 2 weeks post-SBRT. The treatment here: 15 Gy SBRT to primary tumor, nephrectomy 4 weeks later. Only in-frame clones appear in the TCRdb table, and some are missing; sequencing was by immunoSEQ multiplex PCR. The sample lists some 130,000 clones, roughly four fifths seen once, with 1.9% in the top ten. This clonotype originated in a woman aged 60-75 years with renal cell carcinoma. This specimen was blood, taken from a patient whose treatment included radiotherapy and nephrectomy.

The CDR3 nucleotides read TGTGCCAGCAGCGGAGGGACTAGCGGGGGGTCGGTTAGAGAGACCCAGTACTTC. It yields the protein CASSGGTSGGSVRETQYF. This sequence joins TRBV7-9 and TRBJ2-5; 15 bases match TRBD2. Per germline, CDR1 SEHNR and CDR2 FQNEAQ (reference sequence). This CDR3 has 18 amino acids. Trimming removed 5 bases from V and 4 bases from J; junction bases left unmatched: 11.